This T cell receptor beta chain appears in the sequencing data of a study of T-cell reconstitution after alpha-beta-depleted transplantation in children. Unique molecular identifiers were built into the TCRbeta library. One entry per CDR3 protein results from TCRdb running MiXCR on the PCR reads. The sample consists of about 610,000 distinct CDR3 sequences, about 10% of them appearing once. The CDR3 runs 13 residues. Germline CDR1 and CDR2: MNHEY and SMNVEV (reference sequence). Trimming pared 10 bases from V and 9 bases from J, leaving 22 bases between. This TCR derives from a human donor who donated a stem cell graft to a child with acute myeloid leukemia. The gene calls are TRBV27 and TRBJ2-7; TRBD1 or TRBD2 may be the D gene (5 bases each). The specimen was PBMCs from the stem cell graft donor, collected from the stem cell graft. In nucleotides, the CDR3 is TGTGCCATCCTTATCTGGGGACCTTTAGGGCAGTACTTC. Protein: CAILIWGPLGQYF.